This TCR beta chain emerged from a study of T cells in Graves' hyperthyroidism and ophthalmopathy. Background on the study: Blood from the periphery was taken at initial diagnosis, before any treatment.

Regions amplified from RNA transcripts were the TCR beta CDR3 regions. An initial round of RT-PCR targeting the TCR CDR3 relied on the HTBI primer set. TCRdb independently ran MiXCR on the multiplex PCR reads; one entry per CDR3 protein. The table records 530,000 or so distinct CDR3 sequences, roughly 15% of them present only once. This clonotype was picked up many times. Antigen unknown. Study-level points and caveats: Blood held most thyroid clonotypes expanded above 0.001 frequency.

Per germline, CDR1 DFQATT and CDR2 SNEGSKA (reference sequence). The CDR3 is 15 amino acids. The V end was cut by 2 bases, the J end by 0 bases, with 13 bases between. A patient was excluded if there was uncontrolled infection, other autoimmune disease, pregnancy or lactation. The sequence was obtained from a woman aged 18 to 35 with Graves' ophthalmopathy. The J gene is TRBJ1-1, the V gene TRBV20-1; D possibly corresponds to TRBD1 (5 bases). Material for sequencing was blood. The chain's CDR3 is CSARRGFNLNTEAFF. CDR3 coding DNA: TGCAGTGCTAGAAGGGGATTCAACTTGAACACTGAAGCTTTCTTT.